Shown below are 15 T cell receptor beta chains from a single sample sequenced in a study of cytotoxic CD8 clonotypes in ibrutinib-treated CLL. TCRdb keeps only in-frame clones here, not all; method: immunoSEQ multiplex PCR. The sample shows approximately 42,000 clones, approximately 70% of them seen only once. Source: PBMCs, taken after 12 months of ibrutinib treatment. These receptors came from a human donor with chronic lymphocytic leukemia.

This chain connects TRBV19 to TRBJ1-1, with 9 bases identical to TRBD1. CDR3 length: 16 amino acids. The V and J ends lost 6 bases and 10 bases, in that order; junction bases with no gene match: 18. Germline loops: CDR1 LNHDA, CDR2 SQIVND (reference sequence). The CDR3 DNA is TGTGCCAGTAGGATTACAGGGGGCGCGGCACAAGTTCGAGCTTTCTTT. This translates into CASRITGGAAQVRAFF.

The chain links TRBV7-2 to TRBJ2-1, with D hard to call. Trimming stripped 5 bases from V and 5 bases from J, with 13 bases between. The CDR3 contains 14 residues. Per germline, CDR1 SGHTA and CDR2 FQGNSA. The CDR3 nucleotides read TGTGCCAGCAGCGGCGTCAACCATAACAATGAGCAGTTCTTC. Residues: CASSGVNHNNEQFF.

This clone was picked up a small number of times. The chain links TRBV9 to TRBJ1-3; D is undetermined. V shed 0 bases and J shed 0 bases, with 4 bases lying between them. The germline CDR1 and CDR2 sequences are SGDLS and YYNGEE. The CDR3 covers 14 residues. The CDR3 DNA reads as TGTGCCAGCAGCGTAGTTTCCTCTGGAAACACCATATATTTT. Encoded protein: CASSVVSSGNTIYF.

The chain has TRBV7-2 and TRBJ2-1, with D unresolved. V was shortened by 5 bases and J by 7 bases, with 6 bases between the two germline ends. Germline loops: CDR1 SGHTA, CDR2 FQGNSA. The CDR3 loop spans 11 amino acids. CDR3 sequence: CASSLLNEQFF. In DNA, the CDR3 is TGTGCCAGCAGCCTGTTAAATGAGCAGTTCTTC.

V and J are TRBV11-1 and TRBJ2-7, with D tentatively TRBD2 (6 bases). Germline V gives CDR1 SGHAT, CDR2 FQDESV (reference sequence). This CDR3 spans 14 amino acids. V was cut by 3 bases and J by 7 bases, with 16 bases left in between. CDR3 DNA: TGTGCCAGCAGCTTGAGTCTGGGAGGCTTGGAGCAGTACTTC. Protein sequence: CASSLSLGGLEQYF.

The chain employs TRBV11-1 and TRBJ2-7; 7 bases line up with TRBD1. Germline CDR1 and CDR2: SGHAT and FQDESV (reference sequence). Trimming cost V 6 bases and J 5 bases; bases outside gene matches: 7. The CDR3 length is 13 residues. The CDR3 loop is CASRPTGVNEQYF. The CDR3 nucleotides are TGTGCCAGCAGACCAACAGGGGTCAACGAGCAGTACTTC.

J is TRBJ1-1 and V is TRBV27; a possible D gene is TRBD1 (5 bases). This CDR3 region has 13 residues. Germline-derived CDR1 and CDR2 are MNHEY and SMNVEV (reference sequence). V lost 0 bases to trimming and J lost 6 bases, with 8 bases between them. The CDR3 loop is CASSLSGAPEAFF. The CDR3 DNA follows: TGTGCCAGCAGTTTATCAGGGGCGCCTGAAGCTTTCTTT.

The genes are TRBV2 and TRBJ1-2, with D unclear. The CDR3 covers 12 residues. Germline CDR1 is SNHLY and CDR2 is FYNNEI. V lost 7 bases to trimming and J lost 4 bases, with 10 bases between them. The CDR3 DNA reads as TGTGCCAGCACCTCGGGCAGCTATGGCTACACCTTC. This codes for CASTSGSYGYTF.

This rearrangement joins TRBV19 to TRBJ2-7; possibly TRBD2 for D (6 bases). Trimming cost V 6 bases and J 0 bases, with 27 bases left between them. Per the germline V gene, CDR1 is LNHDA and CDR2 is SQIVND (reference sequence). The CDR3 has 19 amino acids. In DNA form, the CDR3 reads TGTGCCAGTAGCCGCCGATCGGGAGACCCTACCTTTTTCTCCTACGAGCAGTACTTC. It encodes CASSRRSGDPTFFSYEQYF.

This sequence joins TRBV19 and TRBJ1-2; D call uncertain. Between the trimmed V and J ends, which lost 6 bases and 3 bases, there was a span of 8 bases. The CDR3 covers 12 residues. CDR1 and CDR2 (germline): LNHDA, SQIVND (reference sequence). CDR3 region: CASRAGYYGYTF. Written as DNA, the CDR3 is TGTGCCAGTAGAGCGGGGTACTATGGCTACACCTTC.

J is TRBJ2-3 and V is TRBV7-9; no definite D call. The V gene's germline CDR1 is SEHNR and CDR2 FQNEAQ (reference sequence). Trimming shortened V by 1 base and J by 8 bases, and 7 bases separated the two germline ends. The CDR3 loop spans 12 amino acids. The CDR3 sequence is CASSLEVPTQYF. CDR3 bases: TGTGCCAGCAGCTTAGAGGTTCCTACGCAGTATTTT.

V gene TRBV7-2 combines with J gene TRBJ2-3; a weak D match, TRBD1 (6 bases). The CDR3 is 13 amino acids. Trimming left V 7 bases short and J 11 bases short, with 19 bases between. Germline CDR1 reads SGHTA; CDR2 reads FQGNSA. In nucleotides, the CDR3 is TGTGCCAGCACCCCCGCAGGGGTCGGCAGGCAGTATTTT. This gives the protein CASTPAGVGRQYF. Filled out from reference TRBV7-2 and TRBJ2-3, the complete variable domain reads GAGVSQSPSNKVTEKGKDVELRCDPISGHTALYWYRQSLGQGLEFLIYFQGNSAPDKSGLPSDRFSAERTGGSVSTLTIQRTQQEDSAVYLCASTPAGVGRQYFGPGTRLTVL.

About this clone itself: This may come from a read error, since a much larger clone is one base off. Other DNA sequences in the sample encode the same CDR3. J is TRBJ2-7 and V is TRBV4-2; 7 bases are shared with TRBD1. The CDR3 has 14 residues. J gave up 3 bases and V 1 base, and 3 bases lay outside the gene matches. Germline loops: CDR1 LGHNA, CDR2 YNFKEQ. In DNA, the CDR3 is TGTGCCAGCAGCCAAGGACAGGGTGACTACGAGCAGTACTTC. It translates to CASSQGQGDYEQYF.

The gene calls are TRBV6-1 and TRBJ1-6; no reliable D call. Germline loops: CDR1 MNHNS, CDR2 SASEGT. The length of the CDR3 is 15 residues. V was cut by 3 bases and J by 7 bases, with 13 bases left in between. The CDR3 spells CASSDPSLANSPLHF. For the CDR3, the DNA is TGTGCCAGCAGTGATCCGTCCCTTGCCAATTCACCCCTCCACTTT.

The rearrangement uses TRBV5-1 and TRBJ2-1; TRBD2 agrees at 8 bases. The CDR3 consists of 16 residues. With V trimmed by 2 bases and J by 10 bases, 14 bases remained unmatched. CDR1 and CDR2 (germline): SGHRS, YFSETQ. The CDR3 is CASSFDRTSGGREQFF. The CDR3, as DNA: TGCGCCAGCAGCTTTGACCGAACTAGCGGTGGGAGGGAGCAGTTCTTC.